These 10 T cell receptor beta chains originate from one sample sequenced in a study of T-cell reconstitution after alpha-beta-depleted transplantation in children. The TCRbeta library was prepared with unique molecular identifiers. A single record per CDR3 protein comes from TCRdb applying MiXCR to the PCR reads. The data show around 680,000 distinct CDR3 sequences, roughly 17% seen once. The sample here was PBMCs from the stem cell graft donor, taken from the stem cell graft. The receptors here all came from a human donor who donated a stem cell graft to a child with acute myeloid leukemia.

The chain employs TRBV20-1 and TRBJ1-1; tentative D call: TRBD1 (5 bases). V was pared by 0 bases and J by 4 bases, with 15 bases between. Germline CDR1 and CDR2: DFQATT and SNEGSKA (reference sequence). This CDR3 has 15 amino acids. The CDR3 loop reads CSAREEGLGGTEAFF. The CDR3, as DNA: TGCAGTGCTAGAGAGGAAGGGTTGGGGGGCACTGAAGCTTTCTTT.

In DNA, the CDR3 is TGTGCCAGCAGCACCCAGGGTCGAAATTCACCCCTCCACTTT. Encoded protein: CASSTQGRNSPLHF. The chain combines TRBV7-3 with TRBJ1-6; D perhaps matches TRBD1 (5 bases). Germline V gene data show CDR1 as SGHTA and CDR2 as FQGTGA. Trimming removed 5 bases at V and 7 bases at J, with 12 bases between. The CDR3 is 14 residues long.

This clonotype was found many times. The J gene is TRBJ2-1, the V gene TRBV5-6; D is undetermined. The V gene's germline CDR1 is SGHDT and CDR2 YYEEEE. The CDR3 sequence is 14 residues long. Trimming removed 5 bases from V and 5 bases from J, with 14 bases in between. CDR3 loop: CASRWAVENNEQFF. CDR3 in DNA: TGTGCCAGCAGGTGGGCAGTGGAAAACAATGAGCAGTTCTTC.

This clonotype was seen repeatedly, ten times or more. CDR3 sequence: CSARDGIGSSSYGYTF. The CDR3 DNA follows: TGCAGTGCTAGAGATGGCATAGGGAGCTCGTCCTATGGCTACACCTTC. The rearrangement joins TRBV20-1 to TRBJ1-2; D gene unclear. V was pared by 0 bases and J by 4 bases, with 18 bases between. The CDR3 consists of 16 residues. Looked up from germline, CDR1 is DFQATT and CDR2 is SNEGSKA (reference sequence).

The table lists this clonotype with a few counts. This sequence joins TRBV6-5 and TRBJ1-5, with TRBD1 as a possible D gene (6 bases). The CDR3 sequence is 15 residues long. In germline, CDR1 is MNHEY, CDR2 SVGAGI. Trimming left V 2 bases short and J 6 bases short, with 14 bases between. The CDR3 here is CASSYNAGAGQPQHF. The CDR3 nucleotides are TGTGCCAGCAGTTACAACGCAGGGGCGGGTCAGCCCCAGCATTTT.

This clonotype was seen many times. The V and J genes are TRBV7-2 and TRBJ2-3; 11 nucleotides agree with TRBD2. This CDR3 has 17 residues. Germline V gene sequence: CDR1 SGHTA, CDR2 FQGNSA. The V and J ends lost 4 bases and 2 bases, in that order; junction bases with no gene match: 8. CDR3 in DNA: TGTGCCAGCAGCTGGAGAGTGACTAGCGGGGACACAGATACGCAGTATTTT. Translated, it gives CASSWRVTSGDTDTQYF.

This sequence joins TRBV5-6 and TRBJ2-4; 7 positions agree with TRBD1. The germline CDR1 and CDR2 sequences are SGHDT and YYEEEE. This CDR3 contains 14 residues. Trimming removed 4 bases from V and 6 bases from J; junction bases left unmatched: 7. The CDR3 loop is CASSGEGGGNIQYF. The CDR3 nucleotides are TGTGCCAGCAGCGGTGAAGGGGGCGGAAACATTCAGTACTTC. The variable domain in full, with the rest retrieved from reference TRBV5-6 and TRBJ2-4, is DAGVTQSPTHLIKTRGQQVTLRCSPKSGHDTVSWYQQALGQGPQFIFQYYEEEERQRGNFPDRFSGHQFPNYSSELNVNALLLGDSALYLCASSGEGGGNIQYFGAGTRLSVL.

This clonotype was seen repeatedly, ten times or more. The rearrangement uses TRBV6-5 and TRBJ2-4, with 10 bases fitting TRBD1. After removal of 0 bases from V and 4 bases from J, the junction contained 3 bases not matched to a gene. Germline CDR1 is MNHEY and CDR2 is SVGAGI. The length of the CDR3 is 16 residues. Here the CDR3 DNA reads TGTGCCAGCAGTTACTCGGGGACAGGGGCAAAAAACATTCAGTACTTC. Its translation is CASSYSGTGAKNIQYF.

The DNA for the CDR3 is TGTGCCACGCGATACAGGGAAGGCGAAGCTTTCTTT. It encodes CATRYREGEAFF. J is TRBJ1-1 and V is TRBV24-1; D is possibly TRBD1 (6 bases). Looked up from germline, CDR1 is KGHDR and CDR2 is SFDVKD. This CDR3 is built from 12 residues. V lost 10 bases and J lost 8, with 16 bases in between.

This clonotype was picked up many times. The chain's CDR3 is CASSDPGQGRNTEAFF. In DNA, the CDR3 is TGTGCCAGCAGTGACCCGGGACAGGGGAGGAACACTGAAGCTTTCTTT. The V and J genes are TRBV12-3 or TRBV12-4 and TRBJ1-1, with 10 bases identical to TRBD1. This CDR3 spans 16 amino acids. Trimming removed 5 bases from V and 1 base from J; junction bases left unmatched: 7.